The clone carrying this TCR beta chain was seen a handful of times. The antigen is undetermined. Germline V gene data show CDR1 as MGHRA and CDR2 as YSYEKL. The CDR3 spans 12 residues. V shed 7 bases and J shed 5 bases, with 8 bases lying between them. The data originate from a study of response to subunit inactivated influenza vaccine. TCRdb processed the RT-PCR reads anew with MiXCR; each CDR3 protein has one entry. Here the sample spans hundreds of thousands of distinct CDR3 sequences, approximately 7.6% being singletons. The study, taken as a whole, reports: Few new T cells, the authors suggested, are recruited by each seasonal influenza vaccination.

The chain is built from TRBV4-1 and TRBJ1-4; D not certain. This TCR came from a man aged 45-69 years who received an inactivated influenza vaccine. The sequences come from PBMCs from blood, collected around 25 months after vaccination. The CDR3 is CASKDVNEKLFF. The CDR3 nucleotides read TGCGCCAGCAAGGACGTAAATGAAAAACTGTTTTTT.